The 30 T cell receptor beta chains given below trace back to one sample, sequenced in a study of T cells in Graves' hyperthyroidism and ophthalmopathy. TCR beta CDR3 sequences were amplified from RNA transcripts. HTBI primers were used for first-round RT-PCR of the TCR CDR3. TCRdb analysed the multiplex PCR reads with MiXCR anew, one entry per CDR3 protein. The data hold 500,000 to 600,000 distinct CDR3 sequences, with just over 45% observed a single time. The sample comprised peripheral blood or thyroid tissue (not recorded which). These TCRs come from an adult woman with Graves' disease, either hyperthyroidism or ophthalmopathy (not recorded which).

This clonotype showed up many times. The J gene is TRBJ2-5, the V gene TRBV6-6; maybe TRBD2 (6 bases). V was pared by 2 bases and J by 0 bases, with 7 bases between. Per the germline V gene, CDR1 is MNHNY and CDR2 is SVGAGI (reference sequence). This CDR3 has 14 residues. The CDR3 protein is CASSYGGYQETQYF. The DNA of the CDR3 is TGTGCCAGCAGTTACGGGGGGTACCAAGAGACCCAGTACTTC.

This clonotype has a count of ten or more. V usage is TRBV25-1 and J usage is TRBJ2-5; D possibly uses TRBD1 or TRBD2 (5 bases each). Trimming pared 3 bases from V and 4 bases from J, leaving 12 bases between. CDR1 is MGHDK, CDR2 SYGVNS, per germline. This CDR3 spans 14 amino acids. The CDR3 DNA is TGTGCCAGCAGTGAGCCGGGACGGCGAGAGACCCAGTACTTC. Amino acids: CASSEPGRRETQYF. Full variable domain (missing parts from reference TRBV25-1 and TRBJ2-5): EADIYQTPRYLVIGTGKKITLECSQTMGHDKMYWYQQDPGMELHLIHYSYGVNSTEKGDLSSESTVSRIRTEHFPLTLESARPSHTSQYLCASSEPGRRETQYFGPGTRLLVL.

The gene calls are TRBV7-9 and TRBJ1-6; a possible D gene is TRBD1 (5 bases). Trimming removed 3 bases at V and 9 bases at J, with 12 bases between. This CDR3 region has 14 residues. Looked up from germline, CDR1 is SEHNR and CDR2 is FQNEAQ (reference sequence). The CDR3 loop is CASSLRQGTSPLHF. In DNA, the CDR3 is TGTGCCAGCAGCTTGCGGCAGGGCACTTCACCCCTCCACTTT.

The chain employs TRBV7-8 and TRBJ2-7; no clear D. CDR1 and CDR2 (germline): SGHVS, FQNEAQ. V was cut by 5 bases and J by 1 base, with 15 bases left in between. The CDR3 runs 15 residues. Written as DNA, the CDR3 is TGTGCCAGCAGCGATACAGAGTTTGTTTCCTACGAGCAGTACTTC. This codes for CASSDTEFVSYEQYF.

The chain recombines TRBV28 with TRBJ2-7; 14 positions agree with TRBD2. In germline, CDR1 is MDHEN, CDR2 SYDVKM. The CDR3 runs 15 residues. Trimming took 3 bases from V and 5 from J; bases not matched to a gene: 3. The CDR3 loop is CASSLTGLAGDEQYF. In DNA, the CDR3 is TGTGCCAGCAGTTTGACGGGACTAGCGGGAGACGAGCAGTACTTC.

This clonotype has at least ten counts. This rearrangement joins TRBV6-5 to TRBJ2-7, with unresolved D. This CDR3 is built from 15 residues. Germline assignment: CDR1 MNHEY and CDR2 SVGAGI. Trimming left V 0 bases short and J 0 bases short, with 9 bases between. The DNA for the CDR3 is TGTGCCAGCAGTTACTCGCAGGCGTCCTCCTACGAGCAGTACTTC. This translates into CASSYSQASSYEQYF.

Many counts were recorded for this clonotype. The chain is built from TRBV4-2 and TRBJ1-1; D is undetermined. Per germline, CDR1 LGHNA and CDR2 YNFKEQ. Trimming pared 4 bases from V and 2 bases from J, leaving 14 bases between. The CDR3 covers 15 residues. The CDR3 sequence is CASSPSEGDNTEAFF. The DNA for the CDR3 is TGTGCCAGCAGCCCATCAGAAGGAGATAACACTGAAGCTTTCTTT.

The sample holds a few counts of this clonotype. The V and J genes are TRBV10-3 and TRBJ2-2; 8 positions match TRBD2. Germline lookup yields CDR1 ENHRY and CDR2 SYGVKD. The CDR3 length is 12 residues. Trimming removed 7 bases from V and 7 bases from J; junction bases left unmatched: 2. The CDR3 coding sequence is TGTGCCATCACCGGGACTAGCGGGGAGCTGTTTTTT. Residues: CAITGTSGELFF.

This chain links TRBV2 with TRBJ2-7; D may be TRBD1 or TRBD2 (6 bases each). Trimming cost V 4 bases and J 2 bases, with 9 bases left between them. The CDR3 consists of 13 residues. The germline gives CDR1 SNHLY, CDR2 FYNNEI. The CDR3 DNA reads TGTGCCAGCAGTGGGGGGGCCGCCTACGAGCAGTACTTC. Amino acid sequence: CASSGGAAYEQYF.

The table lists this clonotype with many counts. The rearrangement uses TRBV11-2 and TRBJ2-7; D may be TRBD1 (5 bases). V was pared by 2 bases and J by 5 bases, with 13 bases between. Germline V CDR1 and CDR2: SGHAT, FQNNGV. The CDR3 is 14 amino acids. CDR3: CASSLRGGRDEQYF. The CDR3 nucleotides read TGTGCCAGCAGCTTAAGGGGTGGACGAGACGAGCAGTACTTC.

V is TRBV5-1 and J is TRBJ1-1; tentatively, D is TRBD1 (6 bases). This CDR3 has 14 amino acids. Germline V lookup: CDR1 SGHRS, CDR2 YFSETQ. Trimming pared 0 bases from V and 5 bases from J, leaving 11 bases between. The CDR3 coding sequence is TGCGCCAGCAGCTTGGGGGACACGAAGACTGAAGCTTTCTTT. Residues: CASSLGDTKTEAFF.

This clonotype showed up many times. The rearrangement links TRBV7-9 to TRBJ1-3; 8 bases line up with TRBD1. There are 15 residues in the CDR3. J gave up 5 bases and V 5 bases, and 8 bases lay outside the gene matches. The germline V gene has CDR1 SEHNR and CDR2 FQNEAQ (reference sequence). As DNA, the CDR3 is TGTGCCAGCAGCCTTGACAGGGGAAGTAGAAACACCATATATTTT. This codes for CASSLDRGSRNTIYF.

This chain uses TRBV25-1 with TRBJ1-2; D is ambiguous. Trimming removed 4 bases at V and 4 bases at J, with 10 bases between. This CDR3 has 13 residues. From germline, CDR1 is MGHDK and CDR2 SYGVNS. CDR3 protein: CASSGARTYGYTF. The CDR3, as DNA: TGTGCCAGCAGTGGAGCCAGAACCTATGGCTACACCTTC.

The chain has TRBV29-1 and TRBJ1-2, with unresolved D. V dropped 4 bases and J dropped 8 bases, with 5 bases sitting between them. Germline CDR1 is SQVTM and CDR2 is ANQGSEA. The CDR3 sequence is 9 residues long. The CDR3 DNA reads as TGCAGCGTTGGGGGAGGCTACACCTTC. It codes for CSVGGGYTF.

The chain joins TRBV19 to TRBJ2-1, with D perhaps matching TRBD2 (6 bases). From germline, CDR1 is LNHDA and CDR2 SQIVND (reference sequence). The V end lost 10 bases, the J end lost 1 base, and 11 bases lay between the germline ends. There are 13 residues in the CDR3. The CDR3 region has the DNA TGTGCCAAAAAGGAGGGTTCCTACAATGAGCAGTTCTTC. Translation gives CAKKEGSYNEQFF.

The sample holds many counts of this clonotype. This chain joins TRBV4-2 and TRBJ1-5; 8 positions agree with TRBD1. Germline V gives CDR1 LGHNA, CDR2 YNFKEQ. CDR3 size: 14 residues. Unmatched junction bases numbered 4, after V lost 3 bases and J lost 6 bases. CDR3: CASSQDRERQPQHF. CDR3 DNA: TGTGCCAGCAGCCAGGACAGGGAGCGTCAGCCCCAGCATTTT.

This clonotype was seen only a few times. Germline and junction disagree at one end, which may indicate a read error. The rearrangement uses TRBV10-2 and TRBJ1-2, with 7 nucleotides matching TRBD1. CDR1 WSHSY and CDR2 SAAADI come from the germline V gene. The CDR3 consists of 15 residues. The CDR3 DNA follows: TGTGCCAGCAGTCTGATCCGGGACAGTAACTATGGCTACACCTTC. Translating it yields CASSLIRDSNYGYTF.

V gene TRBV19 combines with J gene TRBJ2-7, with 7 positions matching TRBD1. V was clipped by 0 bases and J by 6 bases; unmatched bases: 11. The CDR3 is made up of 16 amino acids. The germline gives CDR1 LNHDA, CDR2 SQIVND (reference sequence). Written as DNA, the CDR3 is TGTGCCAGTAGTATAGATTCGGAGACAGGGTCTATCGAGCAGTACTTC. Translation: CASSIDSETGSIEQYF.

The V call is TRBV12-3 or TRBV12-4, the J call TRBJ1-1; TRBD1 matches 9 bases. V trimming: 4 bases; J trimming: 5 bases; junction bases outside the gene matches: 8. The length of the CDR3 is 15 residues. CDR3 bases: TGTGCCAGCAGTTGGCCGGGACAGGGCCAGACTGAAGCTTTCTTT. It codes for CASSWPGQGQTEAFF.

The chain carries TRBV7-2 and TRBJ2-5, with D maybe TRBD2 (6 bases). Between the trimmed V and J ends, which lost 5 bases and 3 bases, there was a span of 22 bases. CDR3 length: 17 amino acids. CDR1 SGHTA and CDR2 FQGNSA come from the germline V gene. CDR3 in DNA: TGTGCCAGCAGCACGCGGGACCGAGCCTACGAGGAAGAGACCCAGTACTTC. Protein product: CASSTRDRAYEEETQYF.

The V call is TRBV10-3, the J call TRBJ2-5, with D perhaps TRBD2 (6 bases). The V gene lost 7 bases and the J gene lost 5 bases, with 14 bases spanning the gap. Germline V gives CDR1 ENHRY, CDR2 SYGVKD. The CDR3 runs to 13 residues. The CDR3 DNA sequence: TGTGCCATCAAGGAGGGGATGATGGAGACCCAGTACTTC. Translated: CAIKEGMMETQYF.

This clonotype appeared a few times. DNA for the CDR3: TGTGCCAGTAGTAAGCCCGGATCAACTGGAAACACCATATATTTT. This codes for CASSKPGSTGNTIYF. The rearrangement uses TRBV19 and TRBJ1-3; no clear D. Germline assignment: CDR1 LNHDA and CDR2 SQIVND (reference sequence). Trimming removed 4 bases from V and 2 bases from J, with 12 bases in between. The CDR3 has 15 residues.

This clonotype was detected many times. V is TRBV5-5 and J is TRBJ1-5, with D unclear. Germline V gene data show CDR1 as SGHKS and CDR2 as YYEKEE (reference sequence). The CDR3 spans 14 residues. Trimming shortened V by 0 bases and J by 3 bases, and 7 bases separated the two germline ends. The CDR3 here is CASSLAVLNQPQHF. CDR3 sequence (DNA): TGTGCCAGCAGCTTGGCAGTTCTCAATCAGCCCCAGCATTTT.

About this clonotype: Compared with germline, one end of the junction differs, possibly owing to a read error. The chain couples TRBV7-2 to TRBJ2-2; 7 bases fit TRBD1. Germline V CDR1 and CDR2: SGHTA, FQGNSA. The CDR3 consists of 18 residues. The CDR3 region has the DNA TGTGCTAGCAGACGTAGGGGAGACAGGGCAGGAAACACCGGGGAGCTGTTTTTT. As protein: CASRRRGDRAGNTGELFF.

The J gene is TRBJ1-3, the V gene TRBV20-1; 8 nucleotides match TRBD1. J gave up 4 bases and V 0 bases, and 8 bases lay outside the gene matches. The CDR3 extends over 16 amino acids. Germline V gene sequence: CDR1 DFQATT, CDR2 SNEGSKA (reference sequence). For the CDR3, the DNA is TGCAGTGCTAGAGATCGGCAGGGGGCGCGAGGAAACACCATATATTTT. Protein product: CSARDRQGARGNTIYF.

This clonotype was picked up many times. The genes are TRBV7-2 and TRBJ1-2; D is unclear. There are 13 residues in the CDR3. Germline assignment: CDR1 SGHTA and CDR2 FQGNSA. Trimming pared 2 bases from V and 3 bases from J, leaving 7 bases between. This CDR3 reads CASSLSGHYGYTF. The DNA for the CDR3 is TGTGCCAGCAGCTTAAGCGGGCACTATGGCTACACCTTC.

Worth noting for this clonotype: The junction departs from germline at one end; a sequencing error may be responsible. V gene TRBV5-4 combines with J gene TRBJ1-2, with D unclear. This CDR3 contains 14 residues. The germline V gene encodes CDR1 SGHNT and CDR2 YYREEE (reference sequence). In DNA, the CDR3 is TGCGCCAGCAGCGTGGGAGGAGGCGACTATGGCTACACCTTC. This codes for CASSVGGGDYGYTF.

The V call is TRBV5-1, the J call TRBJ2-3; D is unresolved. V lost 4 bases and J 6 bases, leaving 9 bases between the germline ends. From germline, CDR1 is SGHRS and CDR2 YFSETQ. CDR3 length: 12 residues. DNA for the CDR3: TGCGCCAGCAGCCCCCTTTCGGATACGCAGTATTTT. This translates into CASSPLSDTQYF.

This clonotype has a count of ten or more. This chain joins TRBV3-1 and TRBJ2-5; no reliable D call. The CDR3 is made up of 13 amino acids. In germline, CDR1 is LGHDT, CDR2 YNNKEL (reference sequence). V lost 7 bases, J lost 7 bases, and 16 bases lay in between. The CDR3 sequence is CASKLLNLATQYF. In nucleotides, the CDR3 is TGTGCCAGCAAGCTCCTAAACTTAGCGACCCAGTACTTC.

The sample holds a few counts of this clonotype. The chain links TRBV24-1 to TRBJ1-1; D not certain. This CDR3 has 12 amino acids. Germline CDR1 reads KGHDR; CDR2 reads SFDVKD. V lost 1 base and J lost 4, with 3 bases in between. The CDR3 DNA reads as TGTGCCACCAGTGATTTCGGCACTGAAGCTTTCTTT. This gives the protein CATSDFGTEAFF.